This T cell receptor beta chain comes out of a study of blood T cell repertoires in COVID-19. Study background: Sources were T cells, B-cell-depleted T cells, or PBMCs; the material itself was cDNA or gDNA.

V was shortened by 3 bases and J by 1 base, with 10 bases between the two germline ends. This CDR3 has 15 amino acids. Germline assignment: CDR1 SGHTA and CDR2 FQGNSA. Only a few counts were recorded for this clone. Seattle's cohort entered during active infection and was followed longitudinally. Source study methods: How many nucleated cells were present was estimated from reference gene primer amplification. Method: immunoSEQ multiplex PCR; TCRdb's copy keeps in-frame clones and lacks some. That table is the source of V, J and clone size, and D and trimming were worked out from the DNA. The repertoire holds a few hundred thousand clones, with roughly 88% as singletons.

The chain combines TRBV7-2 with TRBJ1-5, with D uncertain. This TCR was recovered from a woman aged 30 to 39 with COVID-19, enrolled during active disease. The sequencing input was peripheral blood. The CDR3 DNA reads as TGTGCCAGCAGCTTGGGCCAGTCAAGCAATCAGCCCCAGCATTTT. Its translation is CASSLGQSSNQPQHF.